This TCR beta chain was captured in a study of T cells in narcolepsy. Assay: immunoSEQ multiplex PCR; the TCRdb copy retains only in-frame clones and omits some. The table lists fewer than 25,000 clones, around 81% of them singletons. The CDR3 loop spans 15 amino acids. Deletions cut 5 bases from V and 4 bases from J, with 18 bases between. Looked up from germline, CDR1 is MNHEY and CDR2 is SVGAGI. About this clone itself: The antigen is not known.

The study's findings and limits: Reportedly, autoreactive clonotypes were serially detected in patients' blood but not controls'.

Sequencing input: memory (CD45RA-) CD4+ T cells from blood. This clonotype was sampled from a human donor in good health. The chain couples TRBV6-5 to TRBJ2-7, with D unresolved. CDR3 residues: CASSRTTGGGYEQYF. The CDR3 DNA reads as TGTGCCAGCAGTCGCACTACCGGTGGTGGATACGAGCAGTACTTC.